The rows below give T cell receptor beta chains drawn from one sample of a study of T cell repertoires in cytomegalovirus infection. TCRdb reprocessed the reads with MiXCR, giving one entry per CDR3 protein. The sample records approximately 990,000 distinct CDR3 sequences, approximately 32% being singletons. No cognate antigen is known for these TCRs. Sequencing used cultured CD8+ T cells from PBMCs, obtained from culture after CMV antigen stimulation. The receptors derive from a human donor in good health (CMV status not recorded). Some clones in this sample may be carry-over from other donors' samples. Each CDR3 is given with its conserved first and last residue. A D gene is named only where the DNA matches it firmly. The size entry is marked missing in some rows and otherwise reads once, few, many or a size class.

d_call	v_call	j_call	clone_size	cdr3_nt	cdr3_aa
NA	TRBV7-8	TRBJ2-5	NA	TGTGCCAACAGCCTTTACCAAGAGACCCAGTACTTC	CANSLYQETQYF
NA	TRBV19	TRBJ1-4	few	TGTGCCAGTAGTATCGCACAGGTTAATGAAAAACTGTTTTTT	CASSIAQVNEKLFF
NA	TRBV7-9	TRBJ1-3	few	TGTGCCAGCAGCTTAGTAACACAGTTCTCTGGAAACACCATATATTTT	CASSLVTQFSGNTIYF
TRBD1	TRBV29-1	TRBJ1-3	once	TGCAGCGTTGTAGGGACAGGCGACCTTGGGCACTCTGGAAACACCATATATTTT	CSVVGTGDLGHSGNTIYF
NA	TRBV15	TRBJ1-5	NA	TGTGCCACCAGCAGAGATAGAGGGGTCTCGGAGCCCCAGCATTTT	CATSRDRGVSEPQHF
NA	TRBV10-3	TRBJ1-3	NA	TGTGCCACACGGAACCTACCTGGAAACACCATATATTTT	CATRNLPGNTIYF
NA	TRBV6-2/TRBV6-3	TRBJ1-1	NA	TGTGCCAGCCGAGGACGATACCCTGAAGCTTTCTTT	CASRGRYPEAFF
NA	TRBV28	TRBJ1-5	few	TGTGCCAGCATTGACCGGGACAATAGCAATCAGCCCCAGCATTTT	CASIDRDNSNQPQHF
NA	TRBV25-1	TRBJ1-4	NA	TGTGCCAGCAGTGAAGCCCTCTTGGGGCGCAGGAATGGAAAACTGTTTTTT	CASSEALLGRRNGKLFF
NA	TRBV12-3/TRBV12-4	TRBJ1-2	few	TGTGCCAGCAGTTTGTCTCCAAGCTCCCCGATCTATGGCTACACCTTC	CASSLSPSSPIYGYTF
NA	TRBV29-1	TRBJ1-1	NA	TGCAGCGCGGACAACATGAACACTGAAGCTTTCTTT	CSADNMNTEAFF
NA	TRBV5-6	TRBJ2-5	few	TGTGCCAGCAGCTTGGCCGGCCGGCCTCAAGAGACCCAGTACTTC	CASSLAGRPQETQYF
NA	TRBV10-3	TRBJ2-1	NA	TGTGCCATCAGTGAGTCAGAAGTACTAGCCCTGGATGAGCAGTTCTTC	CAISESEVLALDEQFF
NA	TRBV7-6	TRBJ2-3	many	TGTGCCAGCAGCTTAAGGACGGCAGAAAGCACAGATACGCAGTATTTT	CASSLRTAESTDTQYF
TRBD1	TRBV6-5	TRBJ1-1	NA	TGTGCCAGCAGTTACAAAGCGGGACAGTACACTGAAGCTTTCTTT	CASSYKAGQYTEAFF
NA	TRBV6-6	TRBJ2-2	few	TGTGCCAGCAGTACCCCGGGGGCAAGCACCGGGGAGCTGTTTTTT	CASSTPGASTGELFF
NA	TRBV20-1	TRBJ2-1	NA	TGCAGTGCTAGGAGCCAATGGACACCCCCTAATGAGCAGTTCTTC	CSARSQWTPPNEQFF
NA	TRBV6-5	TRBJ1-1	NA	TGTGCCAGCAGTCCCGGACCCAAGCAAGCTTTCTTT	CASSPGPKQAFF
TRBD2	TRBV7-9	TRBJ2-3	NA	TGTGCCAGCAGCTCGGCTTTGGGCTCGGGCGGGGGGGCCTTAGATACGCAGTATTTT	CASSSALGSGGGALDTQYF
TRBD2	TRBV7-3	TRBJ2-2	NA	TGTGCCAGCAGCTCTTCTAGCGGGCAAGTCACCGGGGAGCTGTTTTTT	CASSSSSGQVTGELFF
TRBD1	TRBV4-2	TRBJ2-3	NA	TGTGCCAGCAGCGATACAGGGGGGAAGGCAGATACGCAGTATTTT	CASSDTGGKADTQYF
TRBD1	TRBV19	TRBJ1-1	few	TGTGCCAGTAGTCCGGACAGGGGGGATAACACTGAAGCTTTCTTT	CASSPDRGDNTEAFF
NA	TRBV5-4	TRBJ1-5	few	TGTGCCAGCAGACCAACAGGGACCGCCGATCATCAGCCCCAGCATTTT	CASRPTGTADHQPQHF
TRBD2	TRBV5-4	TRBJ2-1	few	TGTGCCAGCAGCTTGTGGGGACAGACTAGCGGGGCCGCAGGTGAGCAGTTCTTC	CASSLWGQTSGAAGEQFF
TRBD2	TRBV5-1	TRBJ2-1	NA	TGCGCCAGAAGCTATCCCGGGAGGCCCCAGTTCTTC	CARSYPGRPQFF
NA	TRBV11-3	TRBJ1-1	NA	TGTGCCAGCAGCTTACGACACCCGAACACTGAAGCTTTCTTT	CASSLRHPNTEAFF
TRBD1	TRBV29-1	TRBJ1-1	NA	TGCAGCGGACTACAGGGGAATGAAGCTTTCTTT	CSGLQGNEAFF
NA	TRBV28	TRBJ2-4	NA	TGTGCCAGCAGCCCAAGGGGGTTACTAGCCAAAAACATTCAGTACTTC	CASSPRGLLAKNIQYF